The entry that follows covers one TCR beta chain sequence. The data derive from a study of blood T cell repertoires in COVID-19. The repertoire was sequenced with immunoSEQ multiplex PCR; TCRdb's copy has only in-frame clones and lacks some. The repertoire holds hundreds of thousands of clones, with roughly 88% as singletons. The V gene end was trimmed by 6 bases and the J gene end by 6 bases; junction bases not matched to a gene: 5. The CDR3 totals 14 residues. Germline assignment: CDR1 LGHNA and CDR2 YNFKEQ. The source is an elderly man with acute or convalescent COVID-19. The specimen was peripheral blood. This chain joins TRBV4-2 and TRBJ2-2, with TRBD1 matching over 9 bases. In DNA, the CDR3 is TGTGCCAGCAGTCGGGGACAGGGATCCGGGGAGCTGTTTTTT. Its protein is CASSRGQGSGELFF.